This T cell receptor (beta chain) was captured in a study of T cells in Graves' hyperthyroidism and ophthalmopathy. Study-level information: Sampling of peripheral blood happened at initial diagnosis, prior to any treatment.

Findings and limits, study-wide: From stable hyperthyroidism, ophthalmopathy was separated by a 13 V-J model.

Criteria for exclusion of patients were uncontrolled infection, other autoimmune disease, pregnancy or lactation. Amplified TCR beta CDR3 regions derived from RNA transcripts. Using the HTBI primer set, a first-round RT-PCR was run on the TCR CDR3. From the multiplex PCR reads, TCRdb called clonotypes with MiXCR, one entry per CDR3 protein. The sample holds about 400,000 distinct CDR3 sequences, about 15% seen once. In its sample, this clonotype was seen many times. Its antigen is not known. The sample consisted of blood. This receptor was identified in a woman younger than 30 with Graves' hyperthyroidism.

CDR3 protein: CATSSLGQETQYF. The CDR3 DNA reads as TGTGCCACCAGTTCCCTCGGACAAGAGACCCAGTACTTC. The chain is built from TRBV24-1 and TRBJ2-5; D is ambiguous. V was clipped by 6 bases and J by 2 bases, with 9 bases between them. Germline loops: CDR1 KGHDR, CDR2 SFDVKD. The length of the CDR3 is 13 residues.